This T cell receptor (beta chain) was retrieved from a study of Graves' ophthalmopathy and Graves' hyperthyroidism. Study results and caveats: Between ophthalmopathy and stable hyperthyroidism, a 13-signature model drew a separation with just over 85% sensitivity and around 80% specificity. Most expanded clonotypes from thyroid (those above 0.001 frequency) were also found in blood.

RNA transcripts provided the template for amplifying TCR beta CDR3 regions. HTBI-primed RT-PCR formed the first round, and a multiplex PCR formed the second. A single record per CDR3 protein comes from TCRdb applying MiXCR to the multiplex PCR reads. The data hold around 670,000 distinct CDR3 sequences, with approximately 40% observed a single time. Ineligible for inclusion were patients with other autoimmune diseases, uncontrolled infections, pregnancy or lactation. From fresh peripheral blood, around 9.3 ml in volume, the PBMCs were obtained. This clonotype was recorded a few times. What it binds is not known. This receptor was identified in an adult man with Graves' ophthalmopathy. Sequenced input: peripheral blood.

CDR3 bases: TGTGCCAGCAGCGTACGGCGTGGTGATGAGCAGTTCTTC. Translating it yields CASSVRRGDEQFF. The chain joins TRBV9 to TRBJ2-7; D call uncertain. The closer fit of TRBJ2-1 to the DNA end suggests the J call may be wrong. Germline values: CDR1 SGDLS, CDR2 YYNGEE. The CDR3 runs to 13 residues.